The table lists the clone carrying this TCR beta chain with a count of one. The antigen is undetermined. Sample treatment: roughly 19 received Ad26.COV2.S at low or high dose, single or two shots; 5 received placebo; per-sample allocation not given. Repertoires come from day 63 after the first vaccine or placebo injection. Here immunoSEQ multiplex PCR was the method, and the copy in TCRdb shows in-frame clones only, minus some. The sample lists about 480,000 clones; around nine tenths were seen once. This sample is part of a study of Ad26.COV2.S vaccination and SARS-CoV-2 variants. Study results and limitations: Substantial breadth was reported for post-vaccination spike-specific CD8+ and CD4+ T cells.

V shed 1 base and J shed 2 bases, with 3 bases lying between them. This CDR3 contains 12 residues. Germline-derived CDR1 and CDR2 are LGHNA and YNFKEQ. V is TRBV4-2 and J is TRBJ2-7; D remains unclear. This specimen consisted of peripheral blood, obtained in a trial of Ad26.COV2.S vaccine versus placebo. This receptor was taken from a person between 18 and 65 years old who received the Ad26.COV2.S COVID-19 vaccine or a placebo. CDR3 in DNA: TGTGCCAGCAGCCAAGTACCCTACGAGCAGTACTTC. Amino acids: CASSQVPYEQYF.